The 7 T cell receptor beta chains listed next were all sequenced from one sample in a study of CXCR3-negative and CXCR3-positive naive CD8 T cells. General observations from the study: Against CXCR3-negative naive cells, CXCR3-positive naive cells showed more hydrophobic TRB CDR3s.

Antigens of these TCRs are unknown. TRB cDNA libraries were made by UMI-labeled 5' RACE. No DNA is given; TCRdb re-called the 5' RACE reads and lists each CDR3 protein once. The table lists 100,000 to 150,000 distinct CDR3 sequences. Sequenced material: naive CXCR3+ CD8+ T cells from blood. The subset here: CD45RO-CCR7+CD27+CD95- naive CD8+ T cells expressing CXCR3 (TNR3+). The receptors originated from a human donor in good health. Some clones in this sample may be carry-over from other donors' samples.

The rearrangement uses TRBV29-1 and TRBJ2-1; TCRdb outputs TRBD2, but without DNA this stays unchecked. The CDR3 has 17 residues. The V gene's germline CDR1 is SQVTM and CDR2 ANQGSEA. The CDR3 here is CSVEGSLAGDSYNEQFF.

This rearrangement joins TRBV12-3 or TRBV12-4 to TRBJ1-1; the D call of TRBD1 rests on TCRdb alone, since no DNA is present to check it. CDR3 length: 16 amino acids. The CDR3 is CASSFLVGGWDTEAFF.

The J gene is TRBJ2-7, the V gene TRBV7-8; the D call from TCRdb, TRBD2, cannot be confirmed without DNA. CDR1 SGHVS and CDR2 FQNEAQ come from the germline V gene. CDR3 length: 16 residues. The CDR3 sequence: CASSLGGRARAYEQYF.

The rearrangement links TRBV12-3 or TRBV12-4 to TRBJ1-1; TCRdb reports TRBD1, a call that lacks DNA to check it against. This CDR3 has 15 residues. CDR3: CASSPGTGLNTEAFF.

The gene calls are TRBV20-1 and TRBJ2-1; checking the TCRdb D call of TRBD1 is not possible without DNA. Germline CDR1 DFQATT, CDR2 SNEGSKA (reference sequence). The CDR3 consists of 15 residues. The CDR3 here is CSARSGDRVYNEQFF.

This chain uses TRBV4-1 with TRBJ1-2; the D gene TCRdb calls, TRBD1, cannot be checked with no DNA. Germline CDR1 is MGHRA and CDR2 is YSYEKL. The CDR3 length is 15 residues. CDR3 sequence reads: CASSQAGTAIYGYTF.

This chain connects TRBV7-9 to TRBJ2-7. Germline values: CDR1 SEHNR, CDR2 FQNEAQ (reference sequence). This CDR3 has 12 residues. CDR3 sequence reads: CASSSQITEQYF.